The next 10 T cell receptor beta chains were all read from a single sample in a study of patients and donors after allogeneic stem cell transplantation. TCRdb used MiXCR to reprocess the RT-PCR reads, holding one entry per CDR3 protein. The profile shows about 40,000 distinct CDR3 sequences, roughly 30% of them singletons. The material sequenced was blood, either unsorted or a sorted T cell fraction (not recorded which). These receptors were taken from a human donor who was either an allogeneic HSCT recipient or a stem cell or donor lymphocyte infusion donor (not recorded which). It is not recorded whose cells these are; they may come from a transplant donor.

The rearrangement uses TRBV9 and TRBJ2-1; TRBD2 matches at 10 bases. The trim removed 0 bases at V and 2 bases at J, leaving 2 bases unmatched. Germline-derived CDR1 and CDR2 are SGDLS and YYNGEE. This CDR3 contains 16 residues. DNA of the CDR3: TGTGCCAGCAGCGTAGATGGGACTAGCGCCTACAATGAGCAGTTCTTC. Translated, it gives CASSVDGTSAYNEQFF.

The V call is TRBV7-2, the J call TRBJ2-3; 8 positions agree with TRBD2. CDR1 and CDR2 from the germline V gene are SGHTA and FQGNSA. V trimming: 5 bases; J trimming: 1 base; junction bases outside the gene matches: 8. This CDR3 has 16 amino acids. CDR3 amino acids: CASSQNIAGRTDTQYF. In DNA, the CDR3 is TGTGCCAGCAGCCAGAATATAGCGGGACGCACAGATACGCAGTATTTT. The complete variable domain, with remaining parts taken from reference TRBV7-2 and TRBJ2-3, reads GAGVSQSPSNKVTEKGKDVELRCDPISGHTALYWYRQSLGQGLEFLIYFQGNSAPDKSGLPSDRFSAERTGGSVSTLTIQRTQQEDSAVYLCASSQNIAGRTDTQYFGPGTRLTVL.

The table lists this clonotype with many counts. This chain connects TRBV10-2 to TRBJ1-2; D possibly corresponds to TRBD1 (5 bases). The V gene's germline CDR1 is WSHSY and CDR2 SAAADI. With 3 bases removed from V and 7 bases from J, the gap between germline ends came to 27 bases. The CDR3 extends over 18 amino acids. The CDR3 DNA sequence: TGCGCCAGCAGTGAAAGTTTGGGGGTAATATCCAGGGCCTCTGGCTACACCTTC. This codes for CASSESLGVISRASGYTF.

This clonotype turned up a few times. V and J are TRBV18 and TRBJ1-1; D unresolved. Germline V gene data show CDR1 as KGHSH and CDR2 as LQKENI. This CDR3 comprises 12 residues. V shed 0 bases and J shed 11 bases, with 10 bases lying between them. CDR3 bases: TGTGCCAGCTCACCACCATCCGATCGGGCTTTCTTT. This gives the protein CASSPPSDRAFF.

This clonotype was counted once. This sequence joins TRBV20-1 and TRBJ2-7; D may be TRBD1 or TRBD2 (5 bases each). Germline loops: CDR1 DFQATT, CDR2 SNEGSKA (reference sequence). V shed 6 bases and J shed 2 bases, with 14 bases lying between them. This CDR3 is built from 13 residues. The CDR3 DNA is TGCAGTGCGTGTGAGGGGCAACCCTACGAGCAGTACTTC. Protein sequence: CSACEGQPYEQYF.

This clonotype has more than one count but fewer than ten. This rearrangement joins TRBV5-1 to TRBJ1-5; D may be TRBD1 (5 bases). This CDR3 region has 15 residues. Trimming left V 0 bases short and J 7 bases short, with 14 bases between. Looked up from germline, CDR1 is SGHRS and CDR2 is YFSETQ. CDR3 in amino acids: CASSLDGAGKQPQHF. For the CDR3, the DNA is TGCGCCAGCAGCTTGGACGGGGCAGGGAAACAGCCCCAGCATTTT.

This clonotype was picked up a small number of times. The V gene is TRBV24-1, the J gene TRBJ1-5; D is possibly TRBD1 (5 bases). V lost 1 base and J 4 bases, leaving 7 bases between the germline ends. This CDR3 contains 14 residues. Germline assignment: CDR1 KGHDR and CDR2 SFDVKD. Here the CDR3 DNA reads TGTGCCACCAGTGATTTAGGGGAGAATCAGCCCCAGCATTTT. Amino acid sequence: CATSDLGENQPQHF.

This clonotype came up a few times. This rearrangement joins TRBV6-6 to TRBJ1-1, with D unresolved. The germline V gene has CDR1 MNHNY and CDR2 SVGAGI (reference sequence). The CDR3 spans 14 residues. V was trimmed by 0 bases and J by 3 bases, leaving 8 bases between them. The CDR3 bases are TGTGCCAGCAGTTACTCCCGGGTAGACACTGAAGCTTTCTTT. It codes for CASSYSRVDTEAFF.

The gene calls are TRBV6-5 and TRBJ1-1; the match to TRBD1 covers 9 bases. The length of the CDR3 is 16 residues. J lost 2 bases, V lost 6 bases, and 10 bases had no gene match. CDR1 is MNHEY, CDR2 SVGAGI, per germline. CDR3 region: CASRGPPGQGNTEAFF. The CDR3 coding sequence is TGTGCCAGCAGAGGGCCGCCGGGACAGGGAAACACTGAAGCTTTCTTT.

The V and J genes are TRBV3-1 and TRBJ2-7; D is uncertain. V lost 2 bases and J lost 3, with 8 bases in between. Germline V CDR1 and CDR2: LGHDT, YNNKEL (reference sequence). The CDR3 loop spans 13 amino acids. The CDR3, as DNA: TGTGCCAGCAGCCAAACAAGGCGCTACGAGCAGTACTTC. It codes for CASSQTRRYEQYF.